This TCR beta chain was captured by sequencing in a study of cytomegalovirus exposure and HLA in healthy donors. The PCR was carried out with 60 Vbeta primers and 13 Jbeta primers. Sequencing was performed with immunoSEQ multiplex PCR; in TCRdb, only in-frame clones are kept and a portion is missing. The sample carries around 110,000 clones, around 86% recorded once. The CDR3 extends over 19 amino acids. Per germline, CDR1 MDHEN and CDR2 SYDVKM. As to this clone: The junction and the germline gene differ at one end; a read error may be behind it.

Sequenced: PBMCs. This receptor was identified in a man younger than 45 in good health and CMV-seronegative. The chain recombines TRBV28 with TRBJ2-6; tentatively, D is TRBD2 (6 bases). CDR3 sequence (DNA): TGTGCCAGCAGTTCCCATGGAGGGCCTCGTGGGCCTGGGGCCAACGGCCTGACTTTC. Translating it yields CASSSHGGPRGPGANGLTF.